This note documents a single TCR beta chain sequence. Assay: immunoSEQ multiplex PCR; the TCRdb copy retains only in-frame clones and omits some. This table holds about 120,000 clones, 80% to 90% found once. Documented time point: peripheral blood 6 weeks after treatment start. Individual patients had between 1 and 8 samples, taken pretreatment and on-treatment. This sample is drawn from a study of PD-L1 blockade in urothelial cancer. Study information: Blood was analyzed 3 weeks (second dose) and 6 weeks after treatment start.

The sequencing here drew on PBMCs, taken around atezolizumab (anti-PD-L1) treatment. The TCR comes from a man in his fifties or sixties with urothelial cancer.

The CDR3 DNA sequence: TGTGCCAGCAGCTCCCTAGGAGAGCAGTACTTC. Its protein is CASSSLGEQYF. V is TRBV7-9 and J is TRBJ2-7, with D uncertain. Germline V CDR1 and CDR2: SEHNR, FQNEAQ (reference sequence). This CDR3 comprises 11 residues. Trimming cost V 4 bases and J 7 bases, with 8 bases left between them.